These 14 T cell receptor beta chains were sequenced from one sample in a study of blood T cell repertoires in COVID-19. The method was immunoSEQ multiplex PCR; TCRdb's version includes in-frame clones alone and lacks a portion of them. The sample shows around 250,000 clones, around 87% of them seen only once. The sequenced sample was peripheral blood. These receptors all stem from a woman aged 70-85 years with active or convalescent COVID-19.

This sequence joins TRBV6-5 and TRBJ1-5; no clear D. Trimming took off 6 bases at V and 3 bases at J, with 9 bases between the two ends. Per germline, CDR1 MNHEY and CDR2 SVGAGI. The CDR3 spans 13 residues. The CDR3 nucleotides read TGTGCCAGCAGCGCTATTGACAATCAGCCCCAGCATTTT. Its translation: CASSAIDNQPQHF.

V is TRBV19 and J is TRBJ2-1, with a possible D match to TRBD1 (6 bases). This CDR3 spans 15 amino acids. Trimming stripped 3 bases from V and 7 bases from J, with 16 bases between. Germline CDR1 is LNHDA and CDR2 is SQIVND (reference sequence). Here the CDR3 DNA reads TGTGCCAGTAGTATTCAGGGGTCAGTCGGGAATGAGCAGTTCTTC. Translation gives CASSIQGSVGNEQFF.

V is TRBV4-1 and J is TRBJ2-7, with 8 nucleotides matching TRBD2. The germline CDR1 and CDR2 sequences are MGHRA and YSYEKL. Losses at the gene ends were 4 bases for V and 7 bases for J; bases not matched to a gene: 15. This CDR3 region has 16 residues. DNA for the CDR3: TGCGCCAGCAGCCGAACCTCGGCGCGGGGGGCGGGTGAGCAGTACTTC. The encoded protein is CASSRTSARGAGEQYF.

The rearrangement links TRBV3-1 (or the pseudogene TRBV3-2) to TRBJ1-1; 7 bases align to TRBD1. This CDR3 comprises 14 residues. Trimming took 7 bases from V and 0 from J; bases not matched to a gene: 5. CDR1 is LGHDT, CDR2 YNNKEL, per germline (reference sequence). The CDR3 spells CASTPGQMNTEAFF. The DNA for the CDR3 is TGTGCCAGCACCCCGGGACAGATGAACACTGAAGCTTTCTTT.

The CDR3 DNA follows: TGTGCCAGCAGTTTTTCGGGCTCGCAGGGGACCTACGAGCAGTACTTC. Translated: CASSFSGSQGTYEQYF. The chain couples TRBV27 to TRBJ2-7, with a possible D match to TRBD1 (6 bases). This CDR3 has 16 amino acids. Trimming pared 3 bases from V and 2 bases from J, leaving 17 bases between. The V gene's germline CDR1 is MNHEY and CDR2 SMNVEV (reference sequence).

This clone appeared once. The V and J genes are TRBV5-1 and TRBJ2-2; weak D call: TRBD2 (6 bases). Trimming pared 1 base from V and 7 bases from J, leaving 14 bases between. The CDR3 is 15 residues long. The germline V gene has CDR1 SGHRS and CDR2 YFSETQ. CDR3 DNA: TGCGCCAGCAGCTTGCTGGCGGGGCGAGTCGGGGAGCTGTTTTTT. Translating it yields CASSLLAGRVGELFF.

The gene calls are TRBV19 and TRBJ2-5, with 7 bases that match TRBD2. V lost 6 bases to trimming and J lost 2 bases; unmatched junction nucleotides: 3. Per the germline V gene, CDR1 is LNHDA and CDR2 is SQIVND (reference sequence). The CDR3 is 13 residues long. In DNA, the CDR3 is TGTGCCAGTAGCGGGACTAATCAAGAGACCCAGTACTTC. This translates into CASSGTNQETQYF.

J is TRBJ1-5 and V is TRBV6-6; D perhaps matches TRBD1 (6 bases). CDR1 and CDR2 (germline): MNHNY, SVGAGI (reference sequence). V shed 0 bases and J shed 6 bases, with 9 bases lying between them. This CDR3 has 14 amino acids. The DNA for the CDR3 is TGTGCCAGCAGTTACTCGGGGGCGGGTCAGCCCCAGCATTTT. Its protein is CASSYSGAGQPQHF.

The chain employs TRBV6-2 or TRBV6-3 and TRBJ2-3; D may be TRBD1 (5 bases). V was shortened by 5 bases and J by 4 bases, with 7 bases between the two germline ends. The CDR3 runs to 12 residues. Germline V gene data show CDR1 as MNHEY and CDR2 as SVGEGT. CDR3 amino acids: CASSPRADTQYF. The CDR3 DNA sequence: TGTGCCAGCAGTCCCAGGGCAGATACGCAGTATTTT.

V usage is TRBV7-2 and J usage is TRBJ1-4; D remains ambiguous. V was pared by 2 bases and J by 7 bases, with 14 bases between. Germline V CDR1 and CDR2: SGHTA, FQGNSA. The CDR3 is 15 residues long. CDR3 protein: CASSLSAALREKLFF. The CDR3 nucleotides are TGTGCCAGCAGCTTATCGGCGGCTCTCCGTGAAAAACTGTTTTTT.

The CDR3 nucleotides are TGCGCCAGCAGCCAAACTCCAGGGGGAGTAAATCAGCCCCAGCATTTT. Translating it yields CASSQTPGGVNQPQHF. The chain recombines TRBV4-1 with TRBJ1-5; 7 bases line up with TRBD1. This CDR3 is 16 amino acids long. V lost 2 bases and J lost 4; bases outside the gene matches: 8. Germline values: CDR1 MGHRA, CDR2 YSYEKL.

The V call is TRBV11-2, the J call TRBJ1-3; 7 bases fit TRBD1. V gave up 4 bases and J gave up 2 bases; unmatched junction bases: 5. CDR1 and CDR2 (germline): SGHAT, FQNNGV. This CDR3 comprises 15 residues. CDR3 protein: CASSYNRGAGNTIYF. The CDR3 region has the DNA TGTGCCAGCAGCTACAACAGGGGAGCTGGAAACACCATATATTTT.

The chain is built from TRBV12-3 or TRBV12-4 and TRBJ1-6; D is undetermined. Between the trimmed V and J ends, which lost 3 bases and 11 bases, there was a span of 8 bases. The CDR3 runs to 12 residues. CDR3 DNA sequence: TGTGCCAGCAGTTTGGCAGTCCCACCCCTCCACTTT. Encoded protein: CASSLAVPPLHF.

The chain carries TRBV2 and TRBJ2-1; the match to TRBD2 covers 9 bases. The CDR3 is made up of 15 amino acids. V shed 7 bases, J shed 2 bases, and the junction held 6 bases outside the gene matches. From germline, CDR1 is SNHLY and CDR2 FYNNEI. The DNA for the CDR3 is TGTGCCAGCACGGACAGCGGGGGGACCTACAATGAGCAGTTCTTC. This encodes CASTDSGGTYNEQFF.